What follows are 21 T cell receptor beta chains derived from one specimen sequenced in a study of T cells after yellow fever vaccination. From the 5' RACE reads, TCRdb called clonotypes with MiXCR, one entry per CDR3 protein. The sample yields about 240,000 distinct CDR3 sequences, 6.9% seen once. The sample was CD4+ T cells sorted from PBMCs, taken 15 days after the yellow fever booster vaccination. The receptors come from a man younger than 40 who received the YFV17D yellow fever vaccine.

The chain combines TRBV7-8 with TRBJ2-5, with TRBD2 matching over 8 bases. Germline assignment: CDR1 SGHVS and CDR2 FQNEAQ. With V trimmed by 6 bases and J by 7 bases, 7 bases remained unmatched. The CDR3 runs 13 residues. The CDR3 region is CASRSSGRGTQYF. In DNA, the CDR3 is TGTGCCAGCAGGTCCAGCGGGAGAGGGACCCAGTACTTC.

In its sample, this clonotype was seen a few times. The chain is built from TRBV20-1 and TRBJ1-5; a weak D match, TRBD1 (6 bases). Germline V lookup: CDR1 DFQATT, CDR2 SNEGSKA (reference sequence). Trimming left V 1 base short and J 0 bases short, with 10 bases between. The CDR3 consists of 15 residues. The CDR3 spells CSARVGQISNQPQHF. DNA of the CDR3: TGCAGTGCTAGAGTAGGACAGATTAGCAATCAGCCCCAGCATTTT.

This sequence joins TRBV14 and TRBJ2-2; D is uncertain. Germline CDR1 reads SGHDN; CDR2 reads FVKESK. The ends were cut back, 3 bases at V and 3 bases at J, with 8 bases in the middle. The CDR3 is made up of 14 amino acids. The CDR3 protein is CASSQVLYTGELFF. The CDR3 DNA sequence: TGTGCCAGCAGCCAGGTCCTGTACACCGGGGAGCTGTTTTTT. The full variable domain, its missing parts supplied by reference TRBV14 and TRBJ2-2, is EAGVTQFPSHSVIEKGQTVTLRCDPISGHDNLYWYRRVMGKEIKFLLHFVKESKQDESGMPNNRFLAERTGGTYSTLKVQPAELEDSGVYFCASSQVLYTGELFFGEGSRLTVL.

This clonotype was observed a few times. The chain combines TRBV7-2 with TRBJ2-1, with a weak D call TRBD2 (6 bases). Germline CDR1 is SGHTA and CDR2 is FQGNSA. The V gene lost 3 bases and the J gene lost 4 bases, with 19 bases spanning the gap. The CDR3 totals 17 residues. CDR3 protein: CASSFGLGRELYNEQFF. CDR3 coding DNA: TGTGCCAGCAGCTTTGGGTTAGGACGGGAGTTGTACAATGAGCAGTTCTTC.

This clonotype was picked up many times. This chain connects TRBV3-1 to TRBJ2-2; D unclear. Germline V gene data show CDR1 as LGHDT and CDR2 as YNNKEL (reference sequence). This CDR3 contains 16 residues. Trimming pared 4 bases from V and 5 bases from J, leaving 17 bases between. The CDR3 region has the DNA TGTGCCAGCAGCCCAACCCCCGTTGGTTCGACCGGGGAGCTGTTTTTT. Amino acids: CASSPTPVGSTGELFF.

The chain couples TRBV6-2 or TRBV6-3 to TRBJ1-5; D gene uncertain. CDR3 size: 14 residues. V was cut by 1 base and J by 4 bases, with 8 bases left in between. Germline V gives CDR1 MNHEY, CDR2 SVGEGT. The CDR3 is CASSYFGRNQPQHF. CDR3 coding DNA: TGTGCCAGCAGTTACTTTGGACGGAATCAGCCCCAGCATTTT.

This chain joins TRBV5-1 and TRBJ1-2; weak D call: TRBD1 (5 bases). The CDR3 extends over 14 amino acids. Germline assignment: CDR1 SGHRS and CDR2 YFSETQ. Deletions cut 1 base from V and 5 bases from J, with 12 bases between. The CDR3 region has the DNA TGCGCCAGCAGCTTGTCCAGGGACCTTTATGGCTACACCTTC. It encodes CASSLSRDLYGYTF.

This clonotype was seen ten or more times. The chain joins TRBV20-1 to TRBJ2-7, with TRBD2 matching over 13 bases. Germline V gives CDR1 DFQATT, CDR2 SNEGSKA (reference sequence). The CDR3 loop spans 15 amino acids. J gave up 3 bases and V 5 bases, and 7 bases lay outside the gene matches. The CDR3 region is CSAQRGLAGFYEQYF. In DNA, the CDR3 is TGCAGTGCTCAGAGGGGACTAGCGGGATTCTACGAGCAGTACTTC.

This chain links TRBV5-1 with TRBJ2-1; tentatively, D is TRBD1 (6 bases). Germline CDR1 SGHRS, CDR2 YFSETQ. Trimming removed 0 bases from V and 8 bases from J, with 12 bases in between. The CDR3 is 14 amino acids. CDR3 sequence: CASSLVTGSHEQFF. The DNA of the CDR3 is TGCGCCAGCAGCTTGGTTACAGGGTCTCATGAGCAGTTCTTC.

The chain has TRBV19 and TRBJ2-1; D ambiguous. The V end was cut by 2 bases, the J end by 8 bases, with 13 bases between. Per germline, CDR1 LNHDA and CDR2 SQIVND (reference sequence). The CDR3 totals 14 residues. For the CDR3, the DNA is TGTGCCAGTAGTATATGGTCAGGCAGCGATGAGCAGTTCTTC. This sequence encodes CASSIWSGSDEQFF. The entire variable domain, with the rest obtained from reference TRBV19 and TRBJ2-1, is as follows: DGGITQSPKYLFRKEGQNVTLSCEQNLNHDAMYWYRQDPGQGLRLIYYSQIVNDFQKGDIAEGYSVSREKKESFPLTVTSAQKNPTAFYLCASSIWSGSDEQFFGPGTRLTVL.

This clonotype was counted between two and nine times. The gene calls are TRBV18 and TRBJ2-1; 12 positions match TRBD2. J was trimmed by 15 bases and V by 3 bases; bases with no gene match: 15. The CDR3 extends over 16 amino acids. CDR1 and CDR2 (germline): KGHSH, LQKENI. The CDR3 reads CASSPTTPLAGGPWFF. For the CDR3, the DNA is TGTGCCAGCTCACCGACCACCCCCCTAGCGGGAGGGCCGTGGTTCTTC.

This clonotype has a count of ten or more. The genes are TRBV11-2 and TRBJ2-7; TRBD2 matches at 8 bases. The CDR3 spans 14 residues. The J segment lost 6 bases and the V segment lost 4 bases, leaving 8 bases of the junction unmatched. The germline V gene has CDR1 SGHAT and CDR2 FQNNGV. The CDR3 bases are TGTGCCAGCAGCTCTACGGGAGGGGGATCCGAGCAGTACTTC. Translated: CASSSTGGGSEQYF.

This clonotype was observed at least ten times. The rearrangement links TRBV29-1 to TRBJ2-3; 11 bases match TRBD2. The CDR3 runs to 14 residues. Trimming at V came to 7 bases and at J to 2 bases, leaving 5 bases not matched to a gene. Germline values: CDR1 SQVTM, CDR2 ANQGSEA. The CDR3 here is CSATSGDNTDTQYF. Here the CDR3 DNA reads TGCAGCGCGACTAGCGGGGACAACACAGATACGCAGTATTTT.

The sample holds a few counts of this clonotype. The V gene is TRBV20-1, the J gene TRBJ1-5, with 8 bases fitting TRBD1. The trim removed 6 bases at V and 4 bases at J, leaving 8 bases unmatched. CDR1 and CDR2 (germline): DFQATT, SNEGSKA (reference sequence). This CDR3 spans 14 amino acids. CDR3 in DNA: TGCAGTGCCAGACAGGGGTCTATAAATCAGCCCCAGCATTTT. It codes for CSARQGSINQPQHF.

The rearrangement joins TRBV6-6 to TRBJ2-1, with 7 bases identical to TRBD2. The V gene's germline CDR1 is MNHNY and CDR2 SVGAGI (reference sequence). V gave up 6 bases and J gave up 6 bases; unmatched junction bases: 5. CDR3 size: 13 residues. As DNA, the CDR3 is TGTGCCAGCAGACCCGCGGGGGTCAATGAGCAGTTCTTC. Translation gives CASRPAGVNEQFF.

CDR3 sequence (DNA): TGTGCCAGTAGTATAGGGGCAGGAGGAAATGGCTACACCTTC. Its protein is CASSIGAGGNGYTF. The chain uses TRBV19 and TRBJ1-2; the D is unclear. The CDR3 sequence is 14 residues long. Looked up from germline, CDR1 is LNHDA and CDR2 is SQIVND (reference sequence). Trimming removed 1 base at V and 6 bases at J, with 12 bases between.

This clonotype was picked up many times. This chain connects TRBV5-1 to TRBJ2-2; 8 nucleotides line up with TRBD1. The CDR3 length is 14 residues. The V gene's germline CDR1 is SGHRS and CDR2 YFSETQ. The V segment lost 7 bases and the J segment 3 bases; nucleotides outside the gene matches: 5. CDR3: CASVGQEYTGELFF. Here the CDR3 DNA reads TGCGCCAGCGTGGGACAGGAATACACCGGGGAGCTGTTTTTT.

In its sample, this clonotype was seen a few times. J is TRBJ2-2 and V is TRBV29-1; D tentatively reads TRBD1 or TRBD2 (5 bases each). There are 14 residues in the CDR3. V gave up 8 bases and J gave up 0 bases, with 13 bases separating them. Looked up from germline, CDR1 is SQVTM and CDR2 is ANQGSEA. This CDR3 reads CSSRGVANTGELFF. CDR3 DNA sequence: TGCAGCTCCAGAGGGGTGGCGAACACCGGGGAGCTGTTTTTT.

A few counts support this clonotype. The rearrangement joins TRBV7-2 to TRBJ2-3, with D possibly being TRBD2 (6 bases). Germline V lookup: CDR1 SGHTA, CDR2 FQGNSA. This CDR3 has 15 amino acids. V was trimmed by 4 bases and J by 3 bases, leaving 14 bases between them. CDR3 sequence reads: CASSSPPGTTDTQYF. The CDR3 DNA follows: TGTGCCAGCAGCTCACCCCCGGGGACTACAGATACGCAGTATTTT. The full variable domain, with the rest looked up from reference TRBV7-2 and TRBJ2-3, is GAGVSQSPSNKVTEKGKDVELRCDPISGHTALYWYRQSLGQGLEFLIYFQGNSAPDKSGLPSDRFSAERTGGSVSTLTIQRTQQEDSAVYLCASSSPPGTTDTQYFGPGTRLTVL.

The rearrangement uses TRBV7-2 and TRBJ2-7; D is perhaps TRBD1 or TRBD2 (5 bases each). The CDR3 spans 14 residues. Germline CDR1 reads SGHTA; CDR2 reads FQGNSA. V gave up 5 bases and J gave up 6 bases, with 17 bases separating them. The CDR3 here is CASSMGRVGSEQYF. The CDR3 DNA sequence: TGTGCCAGCAGCATGGGACGGGTAGGGAGCGAGCAGTACTTC.

V usage is TRBV6-6 and J usage is TRBJ1-4; 7 nucleotides align to TRBD1. Germline assignment: CDR1 MNHNY and CDR2 SVGAGI (reference sequence). The CDR3 has 13 residues. Trimming removed 4 bases from V and 6 bases from J; junction bases left unmatched: 2. The CDR3 here is CASSFRGDEKLFF. The CDR3 DNA is TGTGCCAGCAGTTTCAGGGGGGATGAAAAACTGTTTTTT.